The present entry profiles one TCR beta chain with its context. V lost 7 bases and J 11 bases, leaving 14 bases between the germline ends. Germline V gene data show CDR1 as SQVTM and CDR2 as ANQGSEA. The CDR3 is 10 residues long. The entry originates in a study of Ad26.COV2.S vaccination and SARS-CoV-2 variants. Generated by immunoSEQ multiplex PCR, the TCRdb table keeps only in-frame clones and is missing some. Counted here are about 480,000 clones, around nine tenths occurring once; the ten biggest clones make up about 13%. Treatment in this sample: roughly 18 received Ad26.COV2.S at low or high dose, single or two shots; several received placebo; per-sample allocation not given. Sampling was done on day 63 after the first vaccine or placebo injection.

The rearrangement joins TRBV29-1 to TRBJ1-1; weak D call: TRBD1 (5 bases). This clonotype was sampled from a person aged 18 to 65 who received the Ad26.COV2.S COVID-19 vaccine or a placebo. This specimen was peripheral blood, taken in a trial of Ad26.COV2.S vaccine versus placebo. Here the CDR3 reads CSATSGWAFF. The CDR3 nucleotides read TGCAGCGCTACATCAGGGTGGGCTTTCTTT.